These 28 T cell receptor beta chains came from one sample sequenced in a study of blood T cell repertoires in COVID-19. TCRdb keeps only in-frame clones here, not all; method: immunoSEQ multiplex PCR. The repertoire holds approximately 280,000 clones, over 75% seen once, with about 10% in the top ten. Sequencing input: peripheral blood. All receptors derive from a woman in her 70s with acute or convalescent COVID-19.

The V gene is TRBV29-1, the J gene TRBJ1-2, with D hard to call. Germline loops: CDR1 SQVTM, CDR2 ANQGSEA. V was shortened by 6 bases and J by 7 bases, with 15 bases between the two germline ends. The CDR3 covers 12 residues. The CDR3 protein is CSVTDRRSGYTF. As DNA, the CDR3 is TGCAGCGTGACGGATCGAAGGAGTGGCTACACCTTC.

The gene calls are TRBV7-9 and TRBJ1-1, with D hard to call. Trimming left V 6 bases short and J 9 bases short, with 23 bases between. CDR1 and CDR2 from the germline V gene are SEHNR and FQNEAQ (reference sequence). This CDR3 spans 15 amino acids. The CDR3 spells CASRSLAGRASQAFF. The CDR3 nucleotides are TGTGCCAGCAGATCACTCGCGGGAAGAGCCAGCCAAGCTTTCTTT.

V is TRBV18 and J is TRBJ1-2; D gene unclear. The germline V gene encodes CDR1 KGHSH and CDR2 LQKENI. Trimming shortened V by 2 bases and J by 6 bases, and 7 bases separated the two germline ends. This CDR3 has 12 amino acids. CDR3 sequence: CASSPGAHGYTF. The DNA for the CDR3 is TGTGCCAGCTCACCAGGAGCGCATGGCTACACCTTC.

The gene calls are TRBV27 and TRBJ1-1; TRBD1 matches 7 bases. Germline CDR1 MNHEY, CDR2 SMNVEV (reference sequence). This CDR3 has 13 residues. V gave up 3 bases and J gave up 7 bases; unmatched junction bases: 5. The CDR3: CASSFFSGGEAFF. The CDR3 coding sequence is TGTGCCAGCAGTTTTTTCTCAGGGGGTGAAGCTTTCTTT.

This clone appeared once. The J gene is TRBJ1-1, the V gene TRBV12-5; 9 bases fit TRBD1. V shed 3 bases, J shed 5 bases, and the junction held 7 bases outside the gene matches. This CDR3 region has 15 residues. In germline, CDR1 is LGHNT, CDR2 FRNRAP. In nucleotides, the CDR3 is TGTGCTAGTGGTTTTCCCGGGACAGGGAGGACTGAAGCTTTCTTT. Residues: CASGFPGTGRTEAFF. The full variable domain, its missing parts supplied by reference TRBV12-5 and TRBJ1-1, is DARVTQTPRHKVTEMGQEVTMRCQPILGHNTVFWYRQTMMQGLELLAYFRNRAPLDDSGMPKDRFSAEMPDATLATLKIQPSEPRDSAVYFCASGFPGTGRTEAFFGQGTRLTVV.

The chain has TRBV27 and TRBJ2-1, with 7 bases matching TRBD2. Germline assignment: CDR1 MNHEY and CDR2 SMNVEV (reference sequence). This CDR3 comprises 15 residues. V trimming: 4 bases; J trimming: 1 base; junction bases outside the gene matches: 4. CDR3 sequence (DNA): TGTGCCAGCAGTTCGCGGGGGAGGTCCTACAATGAGCAGTTCTTC. Protein product: CASSSRGRSYNEQFF.

The V and J genes are TRBV2 and TRBJ2-7, with 7 bases matching TRBD1. Unmatched junction bases numbered 4, after V lost 11 bases and J lost 0 bases. This CDR3 has 12 residues. Per the germline V gene, CDR1 is SNHLY and CDR2 is FYNNEI. The CDR3 DNA sequence: TGTGCCGCCCGGGACAGCTCCTACGAGCAGTACTTC. Translating it yields CAARDSSYEQYF.

The gene calls are TRBV27 and TRBJ1-3; 7 nucleotides match TRBD1. In germline, CDR1 is MNHEY, CDR2 SMNVEV (reference sequence). V was pared by 10 bases and J by 4 bases, with 7 bases of the junction left unmatched. The CDR3 totals 13 residues. CDR3 sequence (DNA): TGTGCCATTTCCGGGACAGAAGGAAACACCATATATTTT. Translated: CAISGTEGNTIYF.

This clone was seen only once. The chain joins TRBV19 to TRBJ1-3; unclear D gene. V was pared by 1 base and J by 0 bases, with 7 bases between. This CDR3 is built from 15 residues. Germline V gene sequence: CDR1 LNHDA, CDR2 SQIVND (reference sequence). The CDR3 loop is CASSIGQASGNTIYF. Here the CDR3 DNA reads TGTGCCAGTAGTATAGGCCAGGCCTCTGGAAACACCATATATTTT.

This clone was recorded once. Other nucleotide sequences in the sample specify the same CDR3. This chain connects TRBV5-1 to TRBJ2-3, with D perhaps TRBD1 (6 bases). Germline CDR1 reads SGHRS; CDR2 reads YFSETQ. There are 14 residues in the CDR3. Trimming stripped 0 bases from V and 3 bases from J, with 8 bases between. CDR3 DNA sequence: TGCGCCAGCAGCTTGGGACAGGTTACAGATACGCAGTATTTT. As protein: CASSLGQVTDTQYF.

Only one count was recorded for this clone. This chain connects TRBV29-1 to TRBJ1-2; TRBD1 is a possible D gene (6 bases). V dropped 2 bases and J dropped 3 bases, with 19 bases sitting between them. Germline V gene sequence: CDR1 SQVTM, CDR2 ANQGSEA. The CDR3 runs to 16 residues. CDR3 sequence: CSVESRGQTKDYGYTF. The DNA for the CDR3 is TGCAGCGTTGAAAGCAGAGGACAGACAAAAGACTATGGCTACACCTTC.

This chain connects TRBV13 to TRBJ1-2, with a possible D match to TRBD1 (5 bases). The CDR3 loop spans 13 amino acids. Trimming removed 3 bases from V and 8 bases from J, with 13 bases in between. Per germline, CDR1 PRHDT and CDR2 FYEKMQ (reference sequence). The CDR3 is CASSLGGSPGYTF. CDR3 coding DNA: TGTGCCAGCAGCTTGGGGGGAAGCCCCGGCTACACCTTC.

This clone was observed a single time. This chain joins TRBV3-1 (or the pseudogene TRBV3-2) and TRBJ1-2, with D possibly being TRBD1 (6 bases). Looked up from germline, CDR1 is LGHDT and CDR2 is YNNKEL (reference sequence). Trimming left V 4 bases short and J 4 bases short, with 19 bases between. This CDR3 is built from 16 residues. Here the CDR3 DNA reads TGTGCCAGCAGCCCAGTAATAGGGGGTTCAGGCTATGGCTACACCTTC. The encoded protein is CASSPVIGGSGYGYTF.

This clone showed up just a few times. The V call is TRBV18, the J call TRBJ1-1; possibly TRBD1 for D (6 bases). The ends were cut back, 2 bases at V and 3 bases at J, with 19 bases in the middle. The CDR3 has 17 residues. Per the germline V gene, CDR1 is KGHSH and CDR2 is LQKENI. CDR3 coding DNA: TGTGCCAGCTCACCATCGAATGTGTTGGGGGGGCACACTGAAGCTTTCTTT. It yields the protein CASSPSNVLGGHTEAFF. The entire variable domain, with the rest obtained from reference TRBV18 and TRBJ1-1, is as follows: NAGVMQNPRHLVRRRGQEARLRCSPMKGHSHVYWYRQLPEEGLKFMVYLQKENIIDESGMPKERFSAEFPKEGPSILRIQQVVRGDSAAYFCASSPSNVLGGHTEAFFGQGTRLTVV.

The chain couples TRBV28 to TRBJ2-5; D is uncertain. The CDR3 is made up of 15 amino acids. V lost 5 bases and J lost 0, with 13 bases in between. CDR1 is MDHEN and CDR2 is SYDVKM in the germline V gene. Written as DNA, the CDR3 is TGTGCCAGCAGTAAGCCTAACTGGTACCAAGAGACCCAGTACTTC. Protein: CASSKPNWYQETQYF.

This chain uses TRBV10-3 with TRBJ2-7; 7 positions agree with TRBD2. The CDR3 covers 13 residues. Trimming at V came to 4 bases and at J to 7 bases, leaving 7 bases not matched to a gene. Per the germline V gene, CDR1 is ENHRY and CDR2 is SYGVKD. CDR3 in amino acids: CAISGLASGEQYF. The CDR3, as DNA: TGTGCCATCAGTGGACTAGCCTCAGGGGAGCAGTACTTC.

This chain uses TRBV2 with TRBJ2-7; a weak D match, TRBD2 (6 bases). The CDR3 spans 13 residues. V dropped 5 bases and J dropped 3 bases, with 11 bases sitting between them. The germline V gene encodes CDR1 SNHLY and CDR2 FYNNEI. In DNA, the CDR3 is TGTGCCAGCAGTTGGGGGGAGGTCTACGAGCAGTACTTC. Encoded protein: CASSWGEVYEQYF.

The chain is built from TRBV3-1 (or the pseudogene TRBV3-2) and TRBJ1-5; 8 bases agree with TRBD1. The ends lost 4 bases at V and 8 bases at J; junction bases unmatched: 16. CDR1 is LGHDT, CDR2 YNNKEL, per germline (reference sequence). The CDR3 covers 17 residues. CDR3 sequence reads: CASSPGQGIGGGEPQHF. The DNA for the CDR3 is TGTGCCAGCAGCCCCGGACAGGGAATCGGGGGTGGGGAGCCCCAGCATTTT.

V usage is TRBV19 and J usage is TRBJ2-6; a weak D match, TRBD1 (6 bases). V lost 7 bases, J lost 4 bases, and 11 bases lay in between. CDR3 length: 14 amino acids. Germline CDR1 reads LNHDA; CDR2 reads SQIVND (reference sequence). In DNA, the CDR3 is TGTGCCAGTACCCAGGGGTGGGGGGCCAACGTCCTGACTTTC. Encoded protein: CASTQGWGANVLTF.

Concerning this clone: An end of the junction does not agree with germline; a read error may underlie this. The rearrangement uses TRBV7-7 and TRBJ2-3; D call uncertain. CDR1 and CDR2 (germline): SSHAT, FNYEAQ (reference sequence). This CDR3 is built from 13 residues. For the CDR3, the DNA is TGTGCTAGCAGCTTGGCACGCACAGATACGCAGTATTTT. This gives the protein CASSLARTDTQYF.

The CDR3 protein is CAIRIALDQPQHF. In nucleotides, the CDR3 is TGTGCCATCCGTATCGCTCTAGATCAGCCCCAGCATTTT. The chain employs TRBV10-3 and TRBJ1-5; D is unclear. The CDR3 extends over 13 amino acids. V was pared by 8 bases and J by 5 bases, with 13 bases between. Germline V gives CDR1 ENHRY, CDR2 SYGVKD.

The gene calls are TRBV14 and TRBJ1-2; 8 bases are shared with TRBD1. V gave up 4 bases and J gave up 8 bases; unmatched junction bases: 9. Germline-derived CDR1 and CDR2 are SGHDN and FVKESK. The CDR3 consists of 14 residues. CDR3 in DNA: TGTGCCAGCAGCCGGGACAGGTGGGGCAACGGCTACACCTTC. This encodes CASSRDRWGNGYTF.

This chain uses TRBV5-1 with TRBJ2-7, with D tentatively TRBD2 (6 bases). The CDR3 extends over 14 amino acids. CDR1 is SGHRS, CDR2 YFSETQ, per germline. The germline V and J ends were trimmed by 4 bases and 6 bases, with 17 bases remaining between them. CDR3 residues: CASSVGKGTSEQYF. CDR3 DNA: TGCGCCAGCAGCGTAGGAAAGGGGACTTCCGAGCAGTACTTC.

The chain joins TRBV5-6 to TRBJ1-2; the D gene is possibly TRBD1 (6 bases). Trimming shortened V by 4 bases and J by 8 bases, and 15 bases separated the two germline ends. Germline lookup yields CDR1 SGHDT and CDR2 YYEEEE. The CDR3 contains 13 residues. The DNA for the CDR3 is TGTGCCAGCAGCCTGGACAGAAGTTCCGGCTACACCTTC. Its protein product is CASSLDRSSGYTF.

Note on this clone: This specimen includes other DNA sequences encoding the same CDR3. The chain carries TRBV5-1 and TRBJ2-5; D may be TRBD1 (5 bases). CDR1 and CDR2 (germline): SGHRS, YFSETQ. Trimming shortened V by 0 bases and J by 4 bases, and 7 bases separated the two germline ends. The CDR3 sequence is 13 residues long. For the CDR3, the DNA is TGCGCCAGCAGCTTGGCTAGGGGAGAGACCCAGTACTTC. Protein: CASSLARGETQYF.

The chain employs TRBV3-1 (or the pseudogene TRBV3-2) and TRBJ1-5, with D maybe TRBD1 (5 bases). The germline V gene has CDR1 LGHDT and CDR2 YNNKEL (reference sequence). This CDR3 region has 12 residues. Trimming stripped 4 bases from V and 6 bases from J, with 7 bases between. This CDR3 is CASSRRGQPQHF. CDR3 coding DNA: TGTGCCAGCAGCCGGAGGGGTCAGCCCCAGCATTTT.

The chain uses TRBV24-1 and TRBJ2-3, with D tentatively TRBD1 (5 bases). V was pared by 1 base and J by 4 bases, with 11 bases between. CDR1 KGHDR and CDR2 SFDVKD come from the germline V gene. The CDR3 is made up of 15 amino acids. The CDR3 region has the DNA TGTGCCACCAGTGATTTAGGGGTAGGGGCAGATACGCAGTATTTT. Its translation is CATSDLGVGADTQYF.

This chain connects TRBV18 to TRBJ2-4; 8 bases are shared with TRBD1. The CDR3 loop spans 15 amino acids. The V segment lost 3 bases and the J segment 6 bases; nucleotides outside the gene matches: 7. CDR1 and CDR2 (germline): KGHSH, LQKENI. The CDR3 DNA sequence: TGTGCCAGCTCACCGGACAGGGCCGGACTAAACATTCAGTACTTC. Protein sequence: CASSPDRAGLNIQYF.